The 8 T cell receptor beta chains below were found in one sample sequenced in a study of cytomegalovirus exposure and HLA in healthy donors. 13 Jbeta primers and 60 Vbeta primers were used for the PCR. Assay: immunoSEQ multiplex PCR; the TCRdb copy retains only in-frame clones and omits some. The data contain more than 110,000 clones, 80% of them seen just once; the ten biggest clones take up approximately 2.5%. Sample: PBMCs. The receptor source for this set is a man between 45 and 60 years old in good health and CMV-seronegative.

This chain's CDR3 is CASSYGQRGVTDTQYF. CDR3 coding DNA: TGTGCCAGCAGCTACGGGCAGCGGGGGGTAACAGATACGCAGTATTTT. This chain joins TRBV5-4 and TRBJ2-3; 9 positions agree with TRBD2. This CDR3 has 16 amino acids. Germline CDR1 is SGHNT and CDR2 is YYREEE (reference sequence). The J segment lost 3 bases and the V segment lost 3 bases, leaving 8 bases of the junction unmatched.

J is TRBJ2-3 and V is TRBV6-5, with TRBD1 matching 9 bases. Germline V gene sequence: CDR1 MNHEY, CDR2 SVGAGI. This CDR3 region has 15 residues. V lost 6 bases and J lost 14; bases outside the gene matches: 18. The CDR3 sequence: CASSPGQGTSQARYF. The CDR3 region has the DNA TGTGCCAGCAGCCCTGGACAGGGGACCAGTCAAGCGCGGTATTTT.

This sequence joins TRBV4-1 and TRBJ2-7; 11 nucleotides match TRBD2. The CDR3 covers 16 residues. CDR1 is MGHRA and CDR2 is YSYEKL in the germline V gene. V was clipped by 2 bases and J by 3 bases; unmatched bases: 6. CDR3 loop: CASSQIGLAGNYEQYF. DNA for the CDR3: TGCGCCAGCAGCCAAATTGGACTAGCGGGCAACTACGAGCAGTACTTC.

V usage is TRBV15 and J usage is TRBJ2-1; the match to TRBD2 covers 12 bases. The CDR3 extends over 16 amino acids. The V gene end was trimmed by 3 bases and the J gene end by 0 bases; junction bases not matched to a gene: 0. Per germline, CDR1 LNHNV and CDR2 YYDKDF (reference sequence). The CDR3 nucleotides are TGTGCCACCAGCAGGACTAGCGGGAGCTCCTACAATGAGCAGTTCTTC. This translates into CATSRTSGSSYNEQFF.

The J gene is TRBJ1-2, the V gene TRBV6-1, with D possibly being TRBD1 (6 bases). The V gene's germline CDR1 is MNHNS and CDR2 SASEGT. The CDR3 consists of 14 residues. The ends were cut back, 2 bases at V and 6 bases at J, with 13 bases in the middle. Written as DNA, the CDR3 is TGTGCCAGCAGTGAAATCGGCAGGGGAAATGGCTACACCTTC. This encodes CASSEIGRGNGYTF.

The chain is built from TRBV7-9 and TRBJ2-3; the match to TRBD1 covers 7 bases. V gave up 2 bases and J gave up 11 bases; unmatched junction bases: 13. Germline lookup yields CDR1 SEHNR and CDR2 FQNEAQ (reference sequence). CDR3 size: 15 residues. CDR3 in DNA: TGTGCCAGCAGCTTACTTTCGTCGCGACAGGGTGGGCAGTATTTT. This codes for CASSLLSSRQGGQYF.

The V call is TRBV7-9, the J call TRBJ1-1; no reliable D call. The CDR3 is made up of 12 amino acids. Germline loops: CDR1 SEHNR, CDR2 FQNEAQ (reference sequence). V was pared by 5 bases and J by 11 bases, with 15 bases between. CDR3 loop: CASSPEVPGAFF. Written as DNA, the CDR3 is TGTGCCAGCAGCCCCGAGGTCCCGGGGGCTTTCTTT.

The chain couples TRBV18 to TRBJ2-7, with D possibly TRBD1 on 5 matching bases. The CDR3 loop spans 15 amino acids. Per germline, CDR1 KGHSH and CDR2 LQKENI. V was pared by 3 bases and J by 0 bases, with 12 bases between. The CDR3 loop reads CASSPPRGSSYEQYF. The CDR3, as DNA: TGTGCCAGCTCACCCCCTAGGGGTAGCTCCTACGAGCAGTACTTC.